The present T cell receptor (beta chain) was sequenced within a study of blood T cell repertoires in COVID-19. Study-level background: Acute and convalescent COVID-19 samples came from the United States, Italy and Spain. T cells, B-cell-depleted T cells, or PBMCs provided the cDNA or gDNA that served as material.

The CDR3 spans 14 residues. V dropped 8 bases and J dropped 6 bases, with 20 bases sitting between them. Germline-derived CDR1 and CDR2 are MNHEY and SMNVEV (reference sequence). Generated by immunoSEQ multiplex PCR, the TCRdb table keeps only in-frame clones and is missing some. This table holds about 310,000 clones, around 86% found once. The clonotype comes from a man in his fifties or sixties with active or convalescent COVID-19. This chain connects TRBV27 to TRBJ2-7; D is possibly TRBD2 (6 bases). The sequencing input was peripheral blood. CDR3 bases: TGTGCCAGCCGGACCCTGGGGGGAGATGGCGAGCAGTACTTC. Its protein is CASRTLGGDGEQYF.